A selection of T cell receptor beta chains follows, all from one sample in a study of blood T cell repertoires in COVID-19. Profiled with immunoSEQ multiplex PCR; TCRdb holds only in-frame clones, not every one. The table lists roughly 310,000 clones, over 85% of them singletons. Sequenced material: PBMCs or T cells enriched from blood (not recorded which). The origin of the receptors is a man aged 60-69 years who had recovered from COVID-19. CDR3s include the opening cysteine and the closing phenylalanine or tryptophan. The D gene is left open where the match is weak. For some rows the clone size is stated as once, few or many, or as a class when expanded; others skip it.

D: NA
V: TRBV9
J: TRBJ1-2
size: NA
DNA: TGTGCCAGCAGCGTAGCTTCAGGGGTGAGAGGCTACACCTTC
CDR3: CASSVASGVRGYTF

D: NA
V: TRBV6-6
J: TRBJ1-4
size: NA
DNA: TGTGCCAGCAATGGTATGGGACTCTCTAATGAAAAACTGTTTTTT
CDR3: CASNGMGLSNEKLFF

D: TRBD1
V: TRBV4-3
J: TRBJ1-2
size: NA
DNA: TGCGCCAGCAGCCAAGACAGGGGGCAGGCTGGCTACACCTTC
CDR3: CASSQDRGQAGYTF

D: NA
V: TRBV30
J: TRBJ1-5
size: NA
DNA: TGTGCCTGGGCCACAGGGACGGGGAATCAGCCCCAGCATTTT
CDR3: CAWATGTGNQPQHF

D: TRBD1
V: TRBV5-1
J: TRBJ2-7
size: once
DNA: TGCGCCAGCAGCACGCCAGGGGGCCGCTCCTACGAGCAGTACTTC
CDR3: CASSTPGGRSYEQYF

D: TRBD1
V: TRBV5-1
J: TRBJ1-5
size: NA
DNA: TGCGCCAGCAGCTTGGGACAGGGGACAAATCAGCCCCAGCATTTT
CDR3: CASSLGQGTNQPQHF

D: NA
V: TRBV18
J: TRBJ2-1
size: NA
DNA: TGTGCCAGCTCACCCCCGGGGCTGGAGGGATTGGGGCAGTTCTTC
CDR3: CASSPPGLEGLGQFF

D: TRBD2
V: TRBV5-1
J: TRBJ2-5
size: NA
DNA: TGCGCCAGCAGCTACTCCGGGGGGGGAGAGACCCAGTACTTC
CDR3: CASSYSGGGETQYF

D: NA
V: TRBV7-8
J: TRBJ2-6
size: NA
DNA: TGTGCCAGCAGCTTAAAGTGGGCCCCCATGACCTCTGGGGCCAACGTCCTGACTTTC
CDR3: CASSLKWAPMTSGANVLTF

D: TRBD1
V: TRBV30
J: TRBJ1-4
size: NA
DNA: TGTGCCTGGAGAACGTCCCGGGACAGGGTTGCTAATGAAAAACTGTTTTTT
CDR3: CAWRTSRDRVANEKLFF

D: NA
V: TRBV27
J: TRBJ1-1
size: NA
DNA: TGTGCCAGCAGTTTAAACAGGAACACTGAAGCTTTCTTT
CDR3: CASSLNRNTEAFF

D: TRBD1
V: TRBV6-2/TRBV6-3
J: TRBJ1-4
size: few
DNA: TGTGCCAGCAGTTGGGCCGGGACAGGGAATAATGAAAAACTGTTTTTT
CDR3: CASSWAGTGNNEKLFF